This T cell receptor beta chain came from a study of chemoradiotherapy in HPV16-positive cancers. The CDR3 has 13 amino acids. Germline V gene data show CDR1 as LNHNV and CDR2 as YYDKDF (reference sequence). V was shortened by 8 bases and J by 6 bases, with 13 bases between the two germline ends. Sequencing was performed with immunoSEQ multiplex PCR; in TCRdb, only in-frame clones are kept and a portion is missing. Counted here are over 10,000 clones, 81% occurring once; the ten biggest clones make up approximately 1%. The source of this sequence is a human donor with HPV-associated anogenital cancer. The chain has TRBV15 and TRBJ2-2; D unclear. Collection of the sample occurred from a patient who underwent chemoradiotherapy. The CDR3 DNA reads TGTGCCACCGGTGCTGATTGGTCCGGGGAGCTGTTTTTT. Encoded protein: CATGADWSGELFF.